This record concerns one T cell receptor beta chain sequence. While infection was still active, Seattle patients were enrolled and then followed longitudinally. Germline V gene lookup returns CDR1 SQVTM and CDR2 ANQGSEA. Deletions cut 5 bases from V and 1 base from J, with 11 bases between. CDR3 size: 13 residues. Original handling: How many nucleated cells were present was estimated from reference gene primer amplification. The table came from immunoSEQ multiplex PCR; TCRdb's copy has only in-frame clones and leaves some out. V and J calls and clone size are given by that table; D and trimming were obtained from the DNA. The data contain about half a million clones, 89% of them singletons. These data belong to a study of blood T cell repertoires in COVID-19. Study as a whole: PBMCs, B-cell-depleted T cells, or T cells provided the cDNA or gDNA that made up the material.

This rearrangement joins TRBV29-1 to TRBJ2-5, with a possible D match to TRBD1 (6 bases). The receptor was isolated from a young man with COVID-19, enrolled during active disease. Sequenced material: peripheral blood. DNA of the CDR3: TGCAGCGTTCTTGACAGGACCCAAGAGACCCAGTACTTC. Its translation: CSVLDRTQETQYF.